This TCR beta chain was sequenced for a study of T cell repertoires in cytomegalovirus infection. Turning to the study itself: Alongside well-studied HLA-B-restricted CMV epitopes, recently identified HLA-C-restricted CMV epitopes were also used.

The germline V gene encodes CDR1 LNHDA and CDR2 SQIVND (reference sequence). Trimming took 2 bases from V and 7 from J, leaving 12 bases between them. The CDR3 is made up of 13 amino acids. Comments on this clonotype: Its antigen is unidentified.

MiXCR, applied by TCRdb to the reads, yields one record per CDR3 protein. This sample has hundreds of thousands of distinct CDR3 sequences, with less than 35% found just once. General study results and limits: The cumulative frequency of public TCR beta families identified carriers of CMV plus the relevant HLA. Dominant in the ex vivo response were TCR beta clonotypes restricted by HLA-C and specific for CMV.

The sequenced sample was cultured CD8+ T cells from PBMCs, obtained from culture after CMV antigen stimulation. The chain employs TRBV19 and TRBJ2-7; perhaps TRBD1 as D (5 bases). The sequence was collected from a human donor in good health (CMV status not recorded). Some clones in this sample may be carry-over from other donors' samples. In DNA form, the CDR3 reads TGTGCCAGTAGTATAACCCTCTACAGGGAGCAGTACTTC. Residues: CASSITLYREQYF.